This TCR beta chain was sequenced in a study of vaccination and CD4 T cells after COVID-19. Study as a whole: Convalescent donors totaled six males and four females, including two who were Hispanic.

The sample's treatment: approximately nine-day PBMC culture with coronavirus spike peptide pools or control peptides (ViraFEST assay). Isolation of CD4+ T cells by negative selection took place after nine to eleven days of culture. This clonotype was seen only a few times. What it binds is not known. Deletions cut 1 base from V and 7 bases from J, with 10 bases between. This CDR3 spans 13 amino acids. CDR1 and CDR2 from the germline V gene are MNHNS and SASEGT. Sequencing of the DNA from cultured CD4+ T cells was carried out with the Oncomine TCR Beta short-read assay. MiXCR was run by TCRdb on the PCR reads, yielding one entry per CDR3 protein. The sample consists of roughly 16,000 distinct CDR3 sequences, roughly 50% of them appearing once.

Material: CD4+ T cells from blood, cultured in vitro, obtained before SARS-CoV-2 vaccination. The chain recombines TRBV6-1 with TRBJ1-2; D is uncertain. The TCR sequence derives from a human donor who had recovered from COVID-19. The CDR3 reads CASSEGLVGGYTF. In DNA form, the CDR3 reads TGTGCCAGCAGTGAAGGCCTGGTCGGTGGCTACACCTTC.